This T cell receptor beta chain was sequenced during a study of blood T cell repertoires in COVID-19. The wider study: Samples came from the United States, Italy and Spain, spanning acute and convalescent COVID-19. Sample material is recorded as cDNA or gDNA derived from T cells, B-cell-depleted T cells, or PBMCs.

Repertoires were generated with immunoSEQ multiplex PCR, while TCRdb's copy carries only in-frame clones and drops some. The top ten hold 3.5% to 4% of the sample, which has about 120,000 clones, about 81% seen once. This clone was recorded once. Per germline, CDR1 LGHDT and CDR2 YNNKEL (reference sequence). The CDR3 is made up of 16 amino acids. Losses at the gene ends were 8 bases for V and 3 bases for J; bases not matched to a gene: 9. The rearrangement uses TRBV3-1 (or the pseudogene TRBV3-2) and TRBJ2-2; TRBD1 matches at 10 bases. Sequencing was carried out using peripheral blood. This receptor was identified in a woman in her fifties or sixties with acute or convalescent COVID-19. Written as DNA, the CDR3 is TGTGCCAGCGAACCGACAGGGGGCGATTACACCGGGGAGCTGTTTTTT. Encoded protein: CASEPTGGDYTGELFF.